The 27 T cell receptor beta chains given below trace back to one sample, sequenced in a study of T cells after posttransplantation cyclophosphamide. Libraries were prepared by immunoSEQ multiplex PCR; TCRdb keeps only in-frame clonotypes and omits some of them. The repertoire consists of 30,000 or so clones, none detected only once. Sequenced sample: PBMCs. These receptors originate from a woman aged 25 to 39 in good health and a related stem cell transplant donor.

The V and J genes are TRBV7-2 and TRBJ1-5; D is unresolved. CDR1 SGHTA and CDR2 FQGNSA come from the germline V gene. This CDR3 has 14 amino acids. V was clipped by 1 base and J by 6 bases, with 10 bases between them. The CDR3 coding sequence is TGTGCCAGCAGCTTAGATAGGGCGGGTCAGCCCCAGCATTTT. Translation gives CASSLDRAGQPQHF.

This clone was recorded at least ten times. V and J are TRBV2 and TRBJ2-2; 10 bases map to TRBD1. The CDR3 length is 14 residues. After removal of 8 bases from V and 6 bases from J, the junction contained 6 bases not matched to a gene. Germline CDR1 is SNHLY and CDR2 is FYNNEI. The CDR3 reads CASLPDRGAGELFF. CDR3 coding DNA: TGTGCCAGCCTCCCGGACAGGGGGGCCGGGGAGCTGTTTTTT.

This clone has a count of ten or more. The chain's CDR3 is CASSYSNPSTVEAFF. CDR3 bases: TGTGCCAGCAGTTACTCGAATCCTTCTACCGTTGAAGCTTTCTTT. V gene TRBV6-6 combines with J gene TRBJ1-1; D uncertain. The length of the CDR3 is 15 residues. V gave up 0 bases and J gave up 7 bases, with 15 bases separating them. Germline V gives CDR1 MNHNY, CDR2 SVGAGI (reference sequence).

The chain recombines TRBV12-3 or TRBV12-4 with TRBJ1-2; possible D gene TRBD1, 5 bases. V lost 4 bases and J lost 4, with 22 bases in between. CDR3 length: 17 amino acids. For the CDR3, the DNA is TGTGCCAGCAGTTCCACTTCCCAGGGCCTCCTTGGCTATGGCTACACCTTC. It codes for CASSSTSQGLLGYGYTF.

This clone showed up many times. This chain joins TRBV4-3 and TRBJ1-4, with D perhaps TRBD1 (5 bases). V gave up 0 bases and J gave up 4 bases, with 15 bases separating them. The CDR3 length is 17 residues. The germline CDR1 and CDR2 sequences are LGHNA and YSLEER. DNA of the CDR3: TGCGCCAGCAGCCAAGACCTACCCGGGGGGGGTAATGAAAAACTGTTTTTT. It codes for CASSQDLPGGGNEKLFF.

This clone was detected many times. The chain has TRBV19 and TRBJ1-2, with 7 nucleotides matching TRBD1. Trimming cost V 6 bases and J 3 bases; bases outside gene matches: 4. Germline CDR1 and CDR2: LNHDA and SQIVND (reference sequence). The CDR3 has 13 amino acids. CDR3 protein: CASSPDRDYGYTF. DNA of the CDR3: TGTGCCAGTAGCCCCGACAGGGACTATGGCTACACCTTC. Based on the CDR3 plus reference TRBV19 and TRBJ1-2, the full variable domain is DGGITQSPKYLFRKEGQNVTLSCEQNLNHDAMYWYRQDPGQGLRLIYYSQIVNDFQKGDIAEGYSVSREKKESFPLTVTSAQKNPTAFYLCASSPDRDYGYTFGSGTRLTVV.

This clone was counted ten times or more. The V gene is TRBV30, the J gene TRBJ1-4; 7 nucleotides match TRBD1. The CDR3 is made up of 13 amino acids. Germline values: CDR1 GTSNPN, CDR2 SVGIG (reference sequence). V trimming: 8 bases; J trimming: 6 bases; junction bases outside the gene matches: 9. The CDR3 region is CATGGTAYEKLFF. The CDR3 bases are TGTGCCACGGGCGGGACAGCTTATGAAAAACTGTTTTTT. Full variable domain (rest looked up from reference TRBV30 and TRBJ1-4): SQTIHQWPATLVQPVGSPLSLECTVEGTSNPNLYWYRQAAGRGLQLLFYSVGIGQISSEVPQNLSASRPQDRQFILSSKKLLLSDSGFYLCATGGTAYEKLFFGSGTQLSVL.

In its sample, this clone was seen a few times. The chain couples TRBV7-6 to TRBJ2-7; 8 nucleotides line up with TRBD2. CDR1 SGHVS and CDR2 FNYEAQ come from the germline V gene. This CDR3 is built from 14 residues. The junction had 8 bases not matched to a gene; V was cut back by 6 bases and J by 4 bases. This CDR3 reads CASSTVGGVYEQYF. In DNA, the CDR3 is TGTGCCAGCAGTACGGTCGGGGGGGTTTACGAGCAGTACTTC.

This clone was counted between two and nine times. The rearrangement joins TRBV11-2 to TRBJ2-7; D gene uncertain. V dropped 0 bases and J dropped 4 bases, with 7 bases sitting between them. Germline V CDR1 and CDR2: SGHAT, FQNNGV. The CDR3 runs to 13 residues. CDR3 bases: TGTGCCAGCAGCTTAGATCTTGTATACGAGCAGTACTTC. This translates into CASSLDLVYEQYF.

This clone was found many times. The chain recombines TRBV19 with TRBJ1-2; D gene unclear. Germline lookup yields CDR1 LNHDA and CDR2 SQIVND (reference sequence). V lost 3 bases and J lost 8, with 16 bases in between. This CDR3 comprises 14 residues. The CDR3 coding sequence is TGTGCCAGTAGTATTGCATTGGGCGGGCCCGGCTACACCTTC. Amino acid sequence: CASSIALGGPGYTF.

This clone was seen repeatedly, ten times or more. The gene calls are TRBV7-2 and TRBJ1-2; perhaps TRBD1 as D (5 bases). The V gene's germline CDR1 is SGHTA and CDR2 FQGNSA. This CDR3 region has 14 residues. V lost 2 bases, J lost 0 bases, and 7 bases lay in between. DNA for the CDR3: TGTGCCAGCAGCTTATCGACAGCTAACTATGGCTACACCTTC. Amino acids: CASSLSTANYGYTF.

The table lists this clone with many counts. The chain employs TRBV18 and TRBJ1-6; D is unclear. The CDR3 is 15 residues long. V shed 1 base and J shed 10 bases, with 14 bases lying between them. The germline gives CDR1 KGHSH, CDR2 LQKENI. CDR3 bases: TGTGCCAGCTCACCACTGAACCTGGCTGAATCACCCCTCCACTTT. Its protein product is CASSPLNLAESPLHF.

Only a few counts were recorded for this clone. The chain joins TRBV12-3 or TRBV12-4 to TRBJ1-5, with D perhaps TRBD1 (5 bases). Trimming pared 2 bases from V and 2 bases from J, leaving 7 bases between. The CDR3 is 14 residues long. CDR3 sequence: CASSLRGGNQPQHF. DNA for the CDR3: TGTGCCAGCAGTTTACGGGGGGGCAATCAGCCCCAGCATTTT.

The sample holds many counts of this clone. The chain joins TRBV7-2 to TRBJ1-5, with TRBD1 as a possible D gene (5 bases). Trimming shortened V by 8 bases and J by 7 bases, and 15 bases separated the two germline ends. Germline lookup yields CDR1 SGHTA and CDR2 FQGNSA. The CDR3 covers 13 residues. CDR3 sequence: CASRGGLGQPQHF. The DNA for the CDR3 is TGTGCCAGCCGCGGGGGGTTGGGCCAGCCCCAGCATTTT.

The sample holds many counts of this clone. This chain joins TRBV6-4 and TRBJ2-3; possibly TRBD2 for D (7 bases). Germline V CDR1 and CDR2: MRHNA, SNTAGT. V dropped 5 bases and J dropped 5 bases, with 17 bases sitting between them. CDR3 length: 15 amino acids. This CDR3 reads CASSKRAGAGDTQYF. CDR3 nucleotides: TGTGCCAGCAGTAAGAGGGCGGGGGCTGGAGATACGCAGTATTTT.

This clone has ten or more counts. The rearrangement uses TRBV6-4 and TRBJ2-3; TRBD1 matches at 11 bases. This CDR3 is 14 amino acids long. The junction had 5 bases not matched to a gene; V was cut back by 6 bases and J by 6 bases. Germline V gene lookup returns CDR1 MRHNA and CDR2 SNTAGT. CDR3 DNA sequence: TGTGCCAGCAGGCCGGACAGGGGGCTGGATACGCAGTATTTT. Translation gives CASRPDRGLDTQYF.

The chain uses TRBV7-9 and TRBJ2-5; 8 positions match TRBD2. Germline V gives CDR1 SEHNR, CDR2 FQNEAQ (reference sequence). Trimming cost V 5 bases and J 3 bases; bases outside gene matches: 5. CDR3 length equals 14 residues. The chain's CDR3 is CASSRRGAKETQYF. The DNA of the CDR3 is TGTGCCAGCAGCCGGCGGGGGGCGAAAGAGACCCAGTACTTC. Using reference TRBV7-9 and TRBJ2-5 for the parts outside the CDR3, the full variable domain is DTGVSQNPRHKITKRGQNVTFRCDPISEHNRLYWYRQTLGQGPEFLTYFQNEAQLEKSRLLSDRFSAERPKGSFSTLEIQRTEQGDSAMYLCASSRRGAKETQYFGPGTRLLVL.

This clone came up many times. The chain recombines TRBV19 with TRBJ1-5, with 7 positions matching TRBD1. With V trimmed by 5 bases and J by 2 bases, 3 bases remained unmatched. Germline CDR1 LNHDA, CDR2 SQIVND (reference sequence). CDR3 length: 14 amino acids. This chain's CDR3 is CASSLDRRNQPQHF. The CDR3 DNA reads TGTGCCAGTAGTTTGGACAGGCGCAATCAGCCCCAGCATTTT. Combining the CDR3 with reference TRBV19 and TRBJ1-5 gives the whole variable domain DGGITQSPKYLFRKEGQNVTLSCEQNLNHDAMYWYRQDPGQGLRLIYYSQIVNDFQKGDIAEGYSVSREKKESFPLTVTSAQKNPTAFYLCASSLDRRNQPQHFGDGTRLSIL.

This clone was seen ten or more times. The CDR3 here is CASSESHDGGADGYTF. The CDR3 DNA reads TGTGCCAGCAGTGAATCCCACGATGGGGGGGCTGATGGCTACACCTTC. The V and J genes are TRBV6-1 and TRBJ1-2; possible D gene TRBD1, 6 bases. The germline V and J ends were trimmed by 2 bases and 6 bases, with 19 bases remaining between them. Germline V gene lookup returns CDR1 MNHNS and CDR2 SASEGT. The CDR3 spans 16 residues.

The J gene is TRBJ1-2, the V gene TRBV7-8, with D possibly TRBD1 on 6 matching bases. Germline assignment: CDR1 SGHVS and CDR2 FQNEAQ. Trimming shortened V by 0 bases and J by 7 bases, and 15 bases separated the two germline ends. The CDR3 has 15 amino acids. CDR3 nucleotides: TGTGCCAGCAGCTTAGCCGGGACACCCAAACGTGGCTACACCTTC. Translation gives CASSLAGTPKRGYTF.

This clone was detected ten times or more. The rearrangement uses TRBV5-5 and TRBJ1-4; D might be TRBD1 (5 bases). V lost 1 base and J lost 4, with 11 bases in between. The germline CDR1 and CDR2 sequences are SGHKS and YYEKEE (reference sequence). The CDR3 spans 15 residues. The CDR3 protein is CASSLRQGGNEKLFF. The CDR3 DNA follows: TGTGCCAGCAGCTTGCGGCAGGGCGGTAATGAAAAACTGTTTTTT.

This clone was seen at least ten times. The chain is built from TRBV6-4 and TRBJ2-1; 8 nucleotides line up with TRBD2. J lost 7 bases, V lost 3 bases, and 8 bases had no gene match. Per germline, CDR1 MRHNA and CDR2 SNTAGT. The CDR3 length is 15 residues. DNA for the CDR3: TGTGCCAGCAGTGAGGACGGGGGGGCGGTAAATGAGCAGTTCTTC. As protein: CASSEDGGAVNEQFF.

This clone has ten or more counts. The rearrangement links TRBV6-1 to TRBJ1-3; perhaps TRBD1 as D (6 bases). Between the trimmed V and J ends, which lost 7 bases and 2 bases, there was a span of 9 bases. Germline loops: CDR1 MNHNS, CDR2 SASEGT. The CDR3 is made up of 13 amino acids. CDR3 bases: TGTGCCAGCACCTGGACAGCTGGAAACACCATATATTTT. Residues: CASTWTAGNTIYF.

This clone was detected a few times. CDR3 in amino acids: CSGGQVATQYF. CDR3 coding DNA: TGCAGCGGTGGACAGGTAGCGACCCAGTACTTC. The V and J genes are TRBV29-1 and TRBJ2-5, with 7 bases that match TRBD1. The CDR3 is 11 residues long. V lost 7 bases to trimming and J lost 7 bases; unmatched junction nucleotides: 6. The germline CDR1 and CDR2 sequences are SQVTM and ANQGSEA. Full variable domain (outside the CDR3, taken from reference TRBV29-1 and TRBJ2-5): SAVISQKPSRDICQRGTSLTIQCQVDSQVTMMFWYRQQPGQSLTLIATANQGSEATYESGFVIDKFPISRPNLTFSTLTVSNMSPEDSSIYLCSGGQVATQYFGPGTRLLVL.

This clone showed up many times. V is TRBV6-1 and J is TRBJ1-1; D is ambiguous. The CDR3 covers 12 residues. Trimming pared 6 bases from V and 8 bases from J, leaving 13 bases between. CDR1 is MNHNS, CDR2 SASEGT, per germline. The CDR3 coding sequence is TGTGCCAGCAGCTATCATCCCGGGGAAGCTTTCTTT. Encoded protein: CASSYHPGEAFF.

This clone was observed many times. V gene TRBV19 combines with J gene TRBJ2-2; a possible D gene is TRBD1 (6 bases). CDR3 length: 15 residues. Germline loops: CDR1 LNHDA, CDR2 SQIVND (reference sequence). V was clipped by 5 bases and J by 0 bases, with 10 bases between them. CDR3 loop: CASSVQGSNTGELFF. The CDR3 nucleotides read TGTGCCAGTAGTGTACAGGGTTCGAACACCGGGGAGCTGTTTTTT.

This clone has at least ten counts. The chain is built from TRBV6-4 and TRBJ2-1, with TRBD2 matching 10 bases. Germline V gene sequence: CDR1 MRHNA, CDR2 SNTAGT. Losses at the gene ends were 2 bases for V and 4 bases for J; bases not matched to a gene: 2. The CDR3 is 15 residues long. CDR3 loop: CASSDGLAEYNEQFF. The CDR3 DNA follows: TGTGCCAGCAGTGACGGACTAGCGGAGTACAATGAGCAGTTCTTC.